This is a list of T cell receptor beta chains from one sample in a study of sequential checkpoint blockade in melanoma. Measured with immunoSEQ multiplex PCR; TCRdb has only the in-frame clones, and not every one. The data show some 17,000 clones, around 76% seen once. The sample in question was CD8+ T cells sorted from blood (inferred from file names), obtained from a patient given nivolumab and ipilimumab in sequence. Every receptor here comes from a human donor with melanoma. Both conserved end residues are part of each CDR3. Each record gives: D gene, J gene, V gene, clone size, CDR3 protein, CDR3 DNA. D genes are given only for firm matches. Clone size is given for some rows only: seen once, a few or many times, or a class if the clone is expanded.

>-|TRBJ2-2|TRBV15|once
CATEHRGTGELFF
TGTGCCACCGAACATCGGGGTACCGGGGAGCTGTTTTTT
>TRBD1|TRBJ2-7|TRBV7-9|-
CASSLGGGALLEQYF
TGTGCCAGCAGCTTAGGAGGGGGCGCTTTGCTCGAGCAGTACTTC
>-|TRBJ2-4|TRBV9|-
CASSGTNNIQYF
TGTGCCAGCAGCGGGACTAATAACATTCAGTACTTC
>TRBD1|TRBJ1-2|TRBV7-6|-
CASSLGTGYGYTF
TGTGCCAGCAGCTTAGGGACAGGGTATGGCTACACCTTC
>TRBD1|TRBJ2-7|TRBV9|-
CASSARDRGPLHEQYF
TGTGCCAGCAGCGCTCGGGACAGGGGGCCGTTGCACGAGCAGTACTTC
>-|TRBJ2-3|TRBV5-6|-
CASSLFYVVDTQYF
TGTGCCAGCAGCTTGTTTTATGTTGTGGATACGCAGTATTTT
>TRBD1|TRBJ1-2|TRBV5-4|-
CASSLRGHNGYTF
TGTGCCAGCAGCTTGAGGGGGCATAATGGCTACACCTTC
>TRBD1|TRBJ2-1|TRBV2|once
CASRGTGESLYNEQFF
TGTGCCAGCAGGGGGACAGGGGAGTCACTCTACAATGAGCAGTTCTTC
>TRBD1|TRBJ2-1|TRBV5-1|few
CASSLMVTGGLSDNEQFF
TGCGCCAGCAGCCTAATGGTGACAGGGGGCCTTTCGGACAATGAGCAGTTCTTC
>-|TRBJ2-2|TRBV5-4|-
CASSYKSTGSNTGELFF
TGTGCCAGCAGCTATAAATCTACAGGGTCGAACACCGGGGAGCTGTTTTTT
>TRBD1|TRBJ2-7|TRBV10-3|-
CAISDYMLGTVTYEQYF
TGTGCCATCAGTGATTACATGCTCGGGACAGTGACCTACGAGCAGTACTTC
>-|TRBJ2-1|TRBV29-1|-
CSVDGGRLNEQFF
TGCAGCGTTGACGGAGGGAGGCTTAATGAGCAGTTCTTC
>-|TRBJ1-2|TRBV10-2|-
CASSELRDYGYTF
TGCGCCAGCAGTGAGCTGCGGGACTATGGCTACACCTTC
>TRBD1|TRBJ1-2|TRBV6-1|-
CASSSGTANYGYTF
TGTGCCAGCAGTTCCGGGACAGCTAACTATGGCTACACCTTC
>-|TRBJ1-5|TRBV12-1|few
CASSLATGEVDNQPQHF
TGTGCCAGCAGCCTTGCCACAGGGGAGGTGGACAATCAGCCCCAGCATTTT
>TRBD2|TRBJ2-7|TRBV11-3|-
CASSLDSGTGLDYCEQYF
TGTGCCAGCAGCTTAGATTCGGGAACCGGACTAGACTACTGCGAGCAGTACTTC
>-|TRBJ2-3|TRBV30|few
CAWSRSVVADTQYF
TGTGCCTGGAGTCGTAGTGTTGTTGCAGATACGCAGTATTTT
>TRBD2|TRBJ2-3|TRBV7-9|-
CASSSAGGLTDTQYF
TGTGCCAGCAGCTCAGCGGGGGGGCTTACAGATACGCAGTATTTT
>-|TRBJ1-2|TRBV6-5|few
CASSEKETGGYTF
TGTGCCAGCAGTGAAAAGGAGACGGGGGGCTACACCTTC
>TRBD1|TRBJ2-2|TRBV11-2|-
CASSLEAWQGAPGELFF
TGTGCCAGCAGCTTAGAGGCATGGCAGGGGGCGCCCGGGGAGCTGTTTTTT
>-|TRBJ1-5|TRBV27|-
CASSLLGISNQPQHF
TGTGCCAGCAGTTTGCTCGGGATATCAAATCAGCCCCAGCATTTT
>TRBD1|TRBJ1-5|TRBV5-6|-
CASSWGTGSYQPQHF
TGTGCCAGCAGCTGGGGGACAGGGAGCTATCAGCCCCAGCATTTT
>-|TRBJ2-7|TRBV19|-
CASSYDSSYEQYF
TGTGCCAGTAGTTATGACAGCTCCTACGAGCAGTACTTC
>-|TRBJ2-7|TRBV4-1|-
CASSQRRGYEQYF
TGCGCCAGCAGCCAAAGAAGAGGATACGAGCAGTACTTC
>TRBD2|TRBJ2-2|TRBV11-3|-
CASSSWDYLKPGELFF
TGTGCCAGCAGCTCTTGGGACTACTTAAAACCCGGGGAGCTGTTTTTT
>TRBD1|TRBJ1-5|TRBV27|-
CASSSQGAYQPQHF
TGTGCCAGCAGTTCACAGGGGGCCTATCAGCCCCAGCATTTT
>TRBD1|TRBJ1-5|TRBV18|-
CASSPTGENQPQHF
TGTGCCAGCTCACCTACAGGGGAAAATCAGCCCCAGCATTTT
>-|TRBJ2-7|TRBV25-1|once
CASSEFWGDTYEQYF
TGTGCCAGCAGTGAATTTTGGGGGGATACCTACGAGCAGTACTTC
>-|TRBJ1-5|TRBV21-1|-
CASTQSMTKGHVLGSYSNQPQHF
TGTGCCAGCACTCAAAGTATGACGAAGGGTCATGTTCTTGGGAGCTATAGCAATCAGCCCCAGCATTTT
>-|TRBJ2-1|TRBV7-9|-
CASSPQRNEQFF
TGTGCCAGCAGCCCCCAGAGGAATGAGCAGTTCTTC
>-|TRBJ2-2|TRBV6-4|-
CASSDGATGELFF
TGTGCCAGCAGTGACGGGGCCACCGGGGAGCTGTTTTTT
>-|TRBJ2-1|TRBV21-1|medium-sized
CASSKRPSGVRNEQFF
TGTGCCAGCAGCAAACGTCCTAGCGGGGTTCGGAATGAGCAGTTCTTC
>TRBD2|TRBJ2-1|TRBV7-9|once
CASSAIAGGTYDEQFF
TGTGCCAGCAGCGCAATAGCGGGGGGTACCTACGATGAGCAGTTCTTC
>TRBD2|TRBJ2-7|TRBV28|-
CASSLAGGNPEQYF
TGTGCCAGCAGTTTAGCGGGAGGGAACCCCGAGCAGTACTTC
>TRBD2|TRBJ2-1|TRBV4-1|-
CASSPSTTSGAYNEQFF
TGCGCCAGCAGCCCGAGTACGACTAGCGGAGCTTACAATGAGCAGTTCTTC
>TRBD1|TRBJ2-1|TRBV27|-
CASSHGGTAYNEQFF
TGTGCCAGCAGCCACGGTGGGACAGCCTACAATGAGCAGTTCTTC
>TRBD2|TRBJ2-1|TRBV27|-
CASSSAGDPYNEQFF
TGTGCCAGCAGTTCGGCGGGGGACCCCTACAATGAGCAGTTCTTC
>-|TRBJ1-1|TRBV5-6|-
CASSLVAAEAFF
TGTGCCAGCAGCTTGGTGGCAGCTGAAGCTTTCTTT
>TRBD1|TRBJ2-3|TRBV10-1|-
CASSLTGLDTQYF
TGCGCCAGCAGTTTGACAGGGTTAGATACGCAGTATTTT
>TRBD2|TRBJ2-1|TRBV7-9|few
CASSNQRGGPDNEQFF
TGTGCCAGCAGCAACCAGCGGGGGGGCCCGGACAATGAGCAGTTCTTC
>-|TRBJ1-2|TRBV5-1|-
CASSVNPGTTNYGYTF
TGCGCCAGCAGCGTAAACCCCGGGACAACCAACTATGGCTACACCTTC
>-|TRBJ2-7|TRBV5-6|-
CASSFRVPINYEQYF
TGTGCCAGCAGCTTCCGGGTCCCAATCAACTACGAGCAGTACTTC
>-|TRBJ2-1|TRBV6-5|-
CASSYPGSEQFF
TGTGCCAGCAGTTACCCAGGGTCTGAGCAGTTCTTC
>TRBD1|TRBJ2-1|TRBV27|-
CASSQDTGGREQFF
TGTGCCAGCAGTCAAGACACAGGGGGCCGGGAGCAGTTCTTC
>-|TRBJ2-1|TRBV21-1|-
CASQTSGSYNEQFF
TGTGCCAGCCAGACTAGCGGCTCCTACAATGAGCAGTTCTTC
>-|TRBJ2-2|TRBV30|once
CAWSVGLSTGELFF
TGTGCCTGGAGTGTTGGCCTCAGCACCGGGGAGCTGTTTTTT
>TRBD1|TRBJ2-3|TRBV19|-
CASMLGTGFTDTQYF
TGTGCCAGTATGCTCGGGACAGGCTTCACAGATACGCAGTATTTT